This TCR beta chain was sequenced during a study of molecular identifiers for immune sequencing clone quantification. The authors gated naive CD8 T cells as CD8+CD4-CCR7+CD45RA+ for sorting. This clonotype was observed at least ten times. Library preparation followed earlier protocols using designated TCR primers. In TCRdb, the PCR reads were re-called with MiXCR into one record per CDR3 protein. Of about 630,000 distinct CDR3 sequences listed, around 25% were seen once; the top ten hold 0.7% to 0.95%. Deletions cut 0 bases from V and 5 bases from J, with 17 bases between. The CDR3 length is 16 residues.

The J gene is TRBJ2-7, the V gene TRBV12-3 or TRBV12-4, with D perhaps matching TRBD1 or TRBD2 (5 bases each). The specimen sequenced was naive CD8+ T cells from blood, with Jurkat cell RNA spiked in. Noted subset: FACS-sorted CD8+CD4-CCR7+CD45RA+ naive T cells. The sequence was collected from a human donor in good health. Some libraries in this study had Jurkat cell RNA spiked in. The CDR3 is CASSLAGTLPADEQYF. Here the CDR3 DNA reads TGTGCCAGCAGTTTAGCCGGGACCCTCCCCGCGGACGAGCAGTACTTC.